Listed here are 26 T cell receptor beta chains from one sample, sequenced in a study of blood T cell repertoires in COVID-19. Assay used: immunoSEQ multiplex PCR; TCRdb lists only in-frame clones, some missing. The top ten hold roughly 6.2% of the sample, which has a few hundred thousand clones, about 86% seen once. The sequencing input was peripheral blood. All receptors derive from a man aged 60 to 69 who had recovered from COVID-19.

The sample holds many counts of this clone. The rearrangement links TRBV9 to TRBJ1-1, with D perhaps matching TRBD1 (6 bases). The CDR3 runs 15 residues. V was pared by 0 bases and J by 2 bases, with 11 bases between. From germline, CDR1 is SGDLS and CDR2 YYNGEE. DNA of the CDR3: TGTGCCAGCAGCGTAGAGTGGGACAAAAACACTGAAGCTTTCTTT. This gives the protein CASSVEWDKNTEAFF.

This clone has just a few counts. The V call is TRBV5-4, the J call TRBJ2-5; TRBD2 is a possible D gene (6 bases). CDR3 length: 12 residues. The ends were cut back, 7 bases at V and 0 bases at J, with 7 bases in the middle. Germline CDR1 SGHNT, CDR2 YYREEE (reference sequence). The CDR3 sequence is CASGGYQETQYF. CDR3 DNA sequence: TGTGCCAGCGGGGGGTACCAAGAGACCCAGTACTTC. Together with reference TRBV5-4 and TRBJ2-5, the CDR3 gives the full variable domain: ETGVTQSPTHLIKTRGQQVTLRCSSQSGHNTVSWYQQALGQGPQFIFQYYREEENGRGNFPPRFSGLQFPNYSSELNVNALELDDSALYLCASGGYQETQYFGPGTRLLVL.

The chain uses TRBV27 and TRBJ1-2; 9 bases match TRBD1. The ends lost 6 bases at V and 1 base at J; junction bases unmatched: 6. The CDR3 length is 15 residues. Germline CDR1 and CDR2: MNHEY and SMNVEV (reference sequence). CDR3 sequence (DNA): TGTGCCAGCAGGGGCCGGGACAGGGATAACTATGGCTACACCTTC. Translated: CASRGRDRDNYGYTF.

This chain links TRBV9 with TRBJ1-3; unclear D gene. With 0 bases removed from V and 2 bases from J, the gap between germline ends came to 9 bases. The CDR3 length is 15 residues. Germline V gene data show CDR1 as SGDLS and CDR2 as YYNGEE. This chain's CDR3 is CASSVEWAAGNTIYF. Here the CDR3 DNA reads TGTGCCAGCAGCGTAGAGTGGGCCGCTGGAAACACCATATATTTT. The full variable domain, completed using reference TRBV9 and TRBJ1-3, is DSGVTQTPKHLITATGQRVTLRCSPRSGDLSVYWYQQSLDQGLQFLIQYYNGEERAKGNILERFSAQQFPDLHSELNLSSLELGDSALYFCASSVEWAAGNTIYFGEGSWLTVV.

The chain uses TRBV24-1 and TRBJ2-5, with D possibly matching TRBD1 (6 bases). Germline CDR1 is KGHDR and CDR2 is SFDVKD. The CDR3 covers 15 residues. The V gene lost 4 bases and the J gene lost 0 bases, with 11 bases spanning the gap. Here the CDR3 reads CATSERTEYQETQYF. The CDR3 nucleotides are TGTGCCACCAGTGAACGGACAGAGTACCAAGAGACCCAGTACTTC.

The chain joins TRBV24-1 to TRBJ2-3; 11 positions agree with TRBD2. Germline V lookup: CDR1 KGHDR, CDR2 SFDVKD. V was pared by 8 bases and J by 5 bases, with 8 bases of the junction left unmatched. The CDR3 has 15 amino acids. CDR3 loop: CATTSSGRARDTQYF. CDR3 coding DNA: TGTGCCACCACCAGTAGCGGGAGGGCCCGAGATACGCAGTATTTT.

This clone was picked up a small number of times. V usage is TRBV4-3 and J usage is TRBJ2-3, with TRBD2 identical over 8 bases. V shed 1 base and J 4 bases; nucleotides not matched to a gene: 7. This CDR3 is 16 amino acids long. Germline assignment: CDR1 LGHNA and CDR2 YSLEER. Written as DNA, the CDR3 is TGCGCCAGCAGCCAAGCGGGGGGGCCGGTGGCAGATACGCAGTATTTT. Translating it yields CASSQAGGPVADTQYF.

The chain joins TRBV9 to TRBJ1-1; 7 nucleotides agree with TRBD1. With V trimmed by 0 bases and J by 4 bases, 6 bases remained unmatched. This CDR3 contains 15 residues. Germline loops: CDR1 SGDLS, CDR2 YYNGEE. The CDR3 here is CASSVAGSGGTEAFF. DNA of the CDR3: TGTGCCAGCAGCGTAGCCGGGTCAGGGGGCACTGAAGCTTTCTTT.

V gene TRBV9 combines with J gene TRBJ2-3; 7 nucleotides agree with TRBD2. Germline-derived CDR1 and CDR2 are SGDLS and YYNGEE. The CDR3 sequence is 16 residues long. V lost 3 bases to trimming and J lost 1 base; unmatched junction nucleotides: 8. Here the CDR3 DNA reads TGTGCCAGCAGCGCCGTTTTGGCGGGAGGCACAGATACGCAGTATTTT. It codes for CASSAVLAGGTDTQYF.

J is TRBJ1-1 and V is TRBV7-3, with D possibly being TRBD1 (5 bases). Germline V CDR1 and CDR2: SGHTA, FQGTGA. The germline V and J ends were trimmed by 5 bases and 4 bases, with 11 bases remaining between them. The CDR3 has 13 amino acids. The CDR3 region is CASSPSGGTEAFF. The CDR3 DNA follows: TGTGCCAGCAGCCCTTCGGGGGGCACTGAAGCTTTCTTT.

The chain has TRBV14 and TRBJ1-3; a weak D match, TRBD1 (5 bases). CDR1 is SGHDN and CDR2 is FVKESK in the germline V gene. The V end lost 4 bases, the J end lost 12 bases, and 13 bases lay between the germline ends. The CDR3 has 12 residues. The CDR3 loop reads CASSPRGGGIYF. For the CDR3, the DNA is TGTGCCAGCAGCCCTCGTGGGGGGGGCATATATTTT. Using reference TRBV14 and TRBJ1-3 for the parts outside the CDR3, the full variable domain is EAGVTQFPSHSVIEKGQTVTLRCDPISGHDNLYWYRRVMGKEIKFLLHFVKESKQDESGMPNNRFLAERTGGTYSTLKVQPAELEDSGVYFCASSPRGGGIYFGEGSWLTVV.

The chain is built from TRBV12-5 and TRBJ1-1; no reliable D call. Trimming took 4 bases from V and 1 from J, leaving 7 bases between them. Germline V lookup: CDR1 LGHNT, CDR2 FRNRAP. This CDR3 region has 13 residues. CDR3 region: CASGYHGNTEAFF. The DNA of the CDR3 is TGTGCTAGTGGTTATCACGGGAACACTGAAGCTTTCTTT.

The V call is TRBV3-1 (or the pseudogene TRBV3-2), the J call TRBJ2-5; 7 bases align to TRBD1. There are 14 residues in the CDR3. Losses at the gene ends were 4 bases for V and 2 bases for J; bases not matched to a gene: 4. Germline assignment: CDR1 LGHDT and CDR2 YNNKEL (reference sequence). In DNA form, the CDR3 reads TGTGCCAGCAGCCCCGGGACAGTTCAAGAGACCCAGTACTTC. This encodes CASSPGTVQETQYF.

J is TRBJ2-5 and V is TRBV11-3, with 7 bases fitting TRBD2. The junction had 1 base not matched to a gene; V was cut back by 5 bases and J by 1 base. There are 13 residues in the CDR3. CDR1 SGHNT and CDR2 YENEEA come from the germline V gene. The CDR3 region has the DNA TGTGCCAGCAGCCGGGGGGTCCAAGAGACCCAGTACTTC. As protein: CASSRGVQETQYF.

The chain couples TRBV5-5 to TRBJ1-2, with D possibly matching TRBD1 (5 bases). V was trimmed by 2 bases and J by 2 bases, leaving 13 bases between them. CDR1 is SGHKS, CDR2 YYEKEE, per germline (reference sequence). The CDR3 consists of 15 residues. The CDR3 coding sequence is TGTGCCAGCAGCTTAGAGACCCAGGGAAACTATGGCTACACCTTC. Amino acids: CASSLETQGNYGYTF.

CDR3 bases: TGCGCCAGCAGTCAATCTATGGCAGAAAGCTCCTACAATGAGCAGTTCTTC. Amino acids: CASSQSMAESSYNEQFF. The J gene is TRBJ2-1, the V gene TRBV23-1; D is uncertain. TRBV23-1 is designated an ORF whose function remains uncertain. The CDR3 contains 17 residues. The germline V and J ends were trimmed by 0 bases and 0 bases, with 12 bases remaining between them.

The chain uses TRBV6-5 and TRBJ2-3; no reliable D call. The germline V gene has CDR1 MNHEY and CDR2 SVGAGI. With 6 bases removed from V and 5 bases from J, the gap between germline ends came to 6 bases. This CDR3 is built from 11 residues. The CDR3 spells CASRRGDTQYF. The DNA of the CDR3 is TGTGCCAGCAGGCGAGGAGATACGCAGTATTTT.

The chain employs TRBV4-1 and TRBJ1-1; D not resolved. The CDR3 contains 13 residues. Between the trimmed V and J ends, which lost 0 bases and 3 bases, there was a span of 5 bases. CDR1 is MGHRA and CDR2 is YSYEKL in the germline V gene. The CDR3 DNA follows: TGCGCCAGCAGCCAAGACCGCGACACTGAAGCTTTCTTT. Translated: CASSQDRDTEAFF.

The CDR3 protein is CASSPPLAGAFQGQFF. The CDR3 region has the DNA TGTGCCAGCAGTCCCCCCCTAGCGGGAGCATTTCAGGGGCAGTTCTTC. This chain links TRBV27 with TRBJ2-1, with TRBD2 matching 10 bases. V lost 5 bases to trimming and J lost 12 bases; unmatched junction nucleotides: 16. Per the germline V gene, CDR1 is MNHEY and CDR2 is SMNVEV (reference sequence). This CDR3 spans 16 amino acids.

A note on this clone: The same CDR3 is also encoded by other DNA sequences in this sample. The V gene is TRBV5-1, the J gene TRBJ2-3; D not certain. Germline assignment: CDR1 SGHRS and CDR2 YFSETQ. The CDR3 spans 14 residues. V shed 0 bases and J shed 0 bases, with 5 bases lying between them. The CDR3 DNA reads TGCGCCAGCAGCTTGGCCGGGAGCACAGATACGCAGTATTTT. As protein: CASSLAGSTDTQYF.

The CDR3 protein is CASSLYPNTGQGKDTDTQYF. CDR3 in DNA: TGTGCCAGCAGTTTATACCCGAATACCGGACAGGGGAAGGACACAGATACGCAGTATTTT. This rearrangement joins TRBV27 to TRBJ2-3, with TRBD1 matching 9 bases. The V and J ends lost 1 base and 2 bases, in that order; junction bases with no gene match: 16. CDR3 length: 20 amino acids. The germline gives CDR1 MNHEY, CDR2 SMNVEV (reference sequence).

CDR3 nucleotides: TGTGCCAGCAGCCAAGATCAGGTGACTGGGGCCAACGTCCTGACTTTC. Protein product: CASSQDQVTGANVLTF. This rearrangement joins TRBV4-2 to TRBJ2-6; D is unclear. Germline values: CDR1 LGHNA, CDR2 YNFKEQ. V dropped 0 bases and J dropped 2 bases, with 8 bases sitting between them. The length of the CDR3 is 16 residues.

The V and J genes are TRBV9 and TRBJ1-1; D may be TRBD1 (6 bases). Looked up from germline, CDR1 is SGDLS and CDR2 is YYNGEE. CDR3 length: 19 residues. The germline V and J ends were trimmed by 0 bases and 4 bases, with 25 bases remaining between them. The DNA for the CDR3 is TGTGCCAGCAGCGTAGTCAGTGGCCCGGCACTGGGGGCCGGCACTGAAGCTTTCTTT. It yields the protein CASSVVSGPALGAGTEAFF. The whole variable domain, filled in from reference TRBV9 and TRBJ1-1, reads DSGVTQTPKHLITATGQRVTLRCSPRSGDLSVYWYQQSLDQGLQFLIQYYNGEERAKGNILERFSAQQFPDLHSELNLSSLELGDSALYFCASSVVSGPALGAGTEAFFGQGTRLTVV.

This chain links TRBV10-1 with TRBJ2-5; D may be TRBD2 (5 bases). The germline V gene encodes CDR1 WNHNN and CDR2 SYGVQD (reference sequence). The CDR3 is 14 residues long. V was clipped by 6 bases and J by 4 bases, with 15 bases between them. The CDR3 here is CASRHLVRGETQYF. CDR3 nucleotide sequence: TGCGCCAGCAGACACCTCGTACGGGGAGAGACCCAGTACTTC.

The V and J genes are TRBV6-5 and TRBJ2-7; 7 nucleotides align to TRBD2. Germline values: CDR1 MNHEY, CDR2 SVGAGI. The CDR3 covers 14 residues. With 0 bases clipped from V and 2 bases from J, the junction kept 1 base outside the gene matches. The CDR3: CASSYSAGTYEQYF. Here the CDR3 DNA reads TGTGCCAGCAGTTACTCAGCGGGGACCTACGAGCAGTACTTC.

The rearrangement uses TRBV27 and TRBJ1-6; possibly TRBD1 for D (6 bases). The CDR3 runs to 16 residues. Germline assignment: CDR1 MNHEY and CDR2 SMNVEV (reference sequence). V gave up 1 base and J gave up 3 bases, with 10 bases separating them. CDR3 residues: CASSLLGQFYNSPLHF. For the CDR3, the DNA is TGTGCCAGCAGTTTATTGGGACAATTCTATAATTCACCCCTCCACTTT.